The T cell receptor beta chain described here comes from a study of patients and donors after allogeneic stem cell transplantation. In its sample, this clonotype was seen many times. TCRdb independently ran MiXCR on the RT-PCR reads; one entry per CDR3 protein. The sample carries roughly 960,000 distinct CDR3 sequences, 15% to 20% recorded once. Trimming removed 3 bases from V and 0 bases from J, with 5 bases in between. The length of the CDR3 is 13 residues. Source material: blood, either unsorted or a sorted T cell fraction (not recorded which). The clonotype was recovered from a human donor who was either an allogeneic HSCT recipient or a stem cell or donor lymphocyte infusion donor (not recorded which). It is not recorded whose cells these are; they may come from a transplant donor. The chain combines TRBV12-3 or TRBV12-4 with TRBJ1-1; D unclear. This CDR3 is CASSFDLNTEAFF. The CDR3 coding sequence is TGTGCCAGCAGTTTTGATCTGAACACTGAAGCTTTCTTT.